This is a list of T cell receptor beta chains from one sample in a study of blood T cell repertoires in COVID-19. TCRdb keeps only in-frame clones here, not all; method: immunoSEQ multiplex PCR. The sample includes 100,000 to 120,000 clones, about 70% of them seen just once. Sequencing was done on a sample of peripheral blood. The source of these receptors is a woman aged 60 to 75 with acute or convalescent COVID-19. The conserved cysteine and the conserved F or W are not part of the CDR3 here. A D gene is named only where the DNA matches it firmly. Clone size is not always given. Where it is, it says once, few, many or a class for expanded clones.

v_call	j_call	clone_size	d_call	cdr3_aa
TRBV5-1	TRBJ2-3	NA	TRBD2	ASSLSLAGGDTQY
TRBV11-2	TRBJ1-1	once	TRBD1	ASSFRQGNTKAF
TRBV19	TRBJ2-7	NA	NA	ASSMRNGESYEQY
TRBV7-9	TRBJ1-4	NA	NA	ASSRGSGNEKLF
TRBV7-3	TRBJ2-2	NA	TRBD2	ASSPAPGLAGLLTGELF
TRBV24-1	TRBJ1-2	NA	NA	ATSDFSPLTGIHYGYT
TRBV10-1	TRBJ2-7	NA	TRBD2	ASSEGSGGKESYEQY
TRBV2	TRBJ2-2	few	TRBD1	ASSRTGWTGELF
TRBV7-2	TRBJ1-2	few	TRBD1	ASSLTGSLTNYGYT
TRBV10-2	TRBJ1-1	once	TRBD1	ASSVTGGTEAF
TRBV3-1/TRBV3-2	TRBJ1-6	NA	NA	ASSQNRVRSPLH
TRBV24-1	TRBJ2-2	NA	TRBD1	ATSDLQGTANTGELF
TRBV4-2	TRBJ2-7	few	NA	ASSQDSSYEQY
TRBV6-2/TRBV6-3	TRBJ2-7	many	TRBD1	ASSRDRVFHEQY
TRBV28	TRBJ1-5	NA	NA	ASRGQYSNQPQH
TRBV5-5	TRBJ2-7	few	NA	ASSLAGSLERKQY
TRBV5-1	TRBJ1-1	NA	NA	ASSPYRERTEAF
TRBV7-2	TRBJ2-3	NA	TRBD2	ASSIRGLALADTQY
TRBV5-1	TRBJ1-1	NA	TRBD1	ASSLGDRLNTEAF
TRBV28	TRBJ1-6	many	TRBD1	ASRQSTGVSSPLH
TRBV11-2	TRBJ2-7	NA	NA	ASSLERDEQY
TRBV5-1	TRBJ2-3	NA	NA	ASRVGRDGTDTQY
TRBV29-1	TRBJ1-2	once	TRBD1	SVGRDSYGYT
TRBV27	TRBJ2-7	NA	TRBD1	ASREGWDRGTYEQY
TRBV9	TRBJ2-7	NA	NA	ASSVAPAGVEQY
TRBV28	TRBJ2-5	NA	TRBD2	ASRPRSGGAQETQY
TRBV7-9	TRBJ1-4	NA	TRBD1	ASSLHRGTNEKLF
TRBV6-5	TRBJ2-1	NA	TRBD2	ASSYSARGGRNEQF
TRBV5-1	TRBJ2-7	NA	TRBD1	ASRSERGTGNEEQY
TRBV6-5	TRBJ2-7	few	NA	ASSPGIGAYEQY
TRBV6-2/TRBV6-3	TRBJ2-7	NA	NA	ASSRTGGSYEQY
TRBV5-1	TRBJ1-4	NA	NA	ASSLNQGTKEKLF
TRBV7-2	TRBJ1-6	NA	TRBD1	ASSLQGLVNSPLH
TRBV10-3	TRBJ1-1	few	NA	AIGGGTEAF
TRBV2	TRBJ1-2	few	NA	ASSEHSYGYT
TRBV6-4	TRBJ2-3	NA	TRBD2	ASSDTPGGPQDTQY
TRBV6-5	TRBJ1-2	NA	NA	ASSLDNGGYT
TRBV6-1	TRBJ1-5	NA	NA	ASSEGDSRNQPQH
TRBV4-1	TRBJ1-1	NA	NA	ASSQDSIAAGLSENTEAF
TRBV9	TRBJ1-1	NA	NA	ASSVVGQTNTEAF
TRBV24-1	TRBJ2-7	NA	TRBD2	ATGQPGLARSEQY
TRBV5-6	TRBJ1-5	few	NA	ASSFGQLYNQPQH
TRBV30	TRBJ2-1	NA	TRBD2	AWSRTAGGNEQF
TRBV21-1	TRBJ1-2	NA	NA	ASSDRDRYDGYT
TRBV3-1/TRBV3-2	TRBJ1-3	NA	NA	ASSQSTVYYSGNTIY